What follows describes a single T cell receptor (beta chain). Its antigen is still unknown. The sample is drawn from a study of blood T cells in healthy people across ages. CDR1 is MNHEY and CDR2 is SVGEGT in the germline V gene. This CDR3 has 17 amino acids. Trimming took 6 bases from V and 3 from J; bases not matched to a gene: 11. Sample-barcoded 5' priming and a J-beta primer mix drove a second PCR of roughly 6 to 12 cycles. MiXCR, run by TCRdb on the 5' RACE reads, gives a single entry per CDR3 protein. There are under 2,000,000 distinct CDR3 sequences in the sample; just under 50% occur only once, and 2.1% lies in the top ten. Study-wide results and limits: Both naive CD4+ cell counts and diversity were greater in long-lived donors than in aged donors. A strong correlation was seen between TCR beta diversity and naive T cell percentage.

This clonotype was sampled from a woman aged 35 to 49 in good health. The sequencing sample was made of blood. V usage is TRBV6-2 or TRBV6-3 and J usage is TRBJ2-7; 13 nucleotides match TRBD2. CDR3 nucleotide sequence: TGTGCCAGCAGACACCGGACTAGCGGGGGCCCGAACTACGAGCAGTACTTC. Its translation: CASRHRTSGGPNYEQYF.